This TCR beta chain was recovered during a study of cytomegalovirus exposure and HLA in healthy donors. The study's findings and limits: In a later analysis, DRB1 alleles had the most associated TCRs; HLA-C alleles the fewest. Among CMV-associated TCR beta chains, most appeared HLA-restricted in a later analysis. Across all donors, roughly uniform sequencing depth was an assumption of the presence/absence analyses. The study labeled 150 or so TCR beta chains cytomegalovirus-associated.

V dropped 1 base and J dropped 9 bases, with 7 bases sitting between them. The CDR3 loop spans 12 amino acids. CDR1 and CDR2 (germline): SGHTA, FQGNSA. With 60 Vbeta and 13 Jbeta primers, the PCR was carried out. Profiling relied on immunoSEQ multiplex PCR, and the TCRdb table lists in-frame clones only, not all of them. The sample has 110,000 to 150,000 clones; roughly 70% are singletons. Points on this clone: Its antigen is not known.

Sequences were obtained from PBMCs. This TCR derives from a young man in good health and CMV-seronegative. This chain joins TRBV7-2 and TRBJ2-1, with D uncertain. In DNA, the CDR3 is TGTGCCAGCAGCTTAGGGCTAGTTGAGCAGTTCTTC. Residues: CASSLGLVEQFF.